What follows describes a single TCR beta chain. Its target is unknown. This CDR3 is built from 15 residues. Germline V lookup: CDR1 SGHRS, CDR2 YFSETQ. Trimming pared 2 bases from V and 2 bases from J, leaving 13 bases between. Libraries were prepared by immunoSEQ multiplex PCR; TCRdb keeps only in-frame clonotypes and omits some of them. The sample shows about 680,000 clones, roughly 90% of them seen only once. The data are from a study of Ad26.COV2.S vaccination and SARS-CoV-2 variants. The treatment here: some 20 received Ad26.COV2.S at low or high dose, single or two shots; 5 received placebo; per-sample allocation not given. After the first vaccine or placebo injection, samples were drawn on day 63. General study results and limits: Researchers cautioned that TCR breadth and depth analyses may have underestimated total T cell responses.

The sample consisted of peripheral blood, taken in a trial of Ad26.COV2.S vaccine versus placebo. The rearrangement uses TRBV5-1 and TRBJ2-5, with D possibly matching TRBD2 (6 bases). This clonotype was sampled from a person aged 18-60 years who received the Ad26.COV2.S COVID-19 vaccine or a placebo. The CDR3 nucleotides read TGCGCCAGCAGCTTTGGGACTGGGGGGCAAGAGACCCAGTACTTC. Protein: CASSFGTGGQETQYF.